One and the same sample provided the 23 T cell receptor beta chains below, sequenced in a study of blood T cell repertoires in COVID-19. Data came from immunoSEQ multiplex PCR; TCRdb stores just in-frame clones and leaves some out. The sample carries about 250,000 clones, roughly 85% recorded once. Sequencing was carried out using peripheral blood. The receptors here all came from a man aged 50 or older with COVID-19, enrolled during active disease.

The chain is built from TRBV6-5 and TRBJ1-3, with 8 bases lining up with TRBD1. Germline lookup yields CDR1 MNHEY and CDR2 SVGAGI. The CDR3 runs to 16 residues. V shed 4 bases, J shed 1 base, and the junction held 6 bases outside the gene matches. CDR3 sequence: CASSFQQGGSGNTIYF. The CDR3 DNA reads TGTGCCAGCAGTTTCCAACAGGGGGGGTCTGGAAACACCATATATTTT.

This clone came up once. The chain is built from TRBV2 and TRBJ2-7, with 7 bases matching TRBD1. There are 13 residues in the CDR3. Germline V CDR1 and CDR2: SNHLY, FYNNEI. The V segment lost 5 bases and the J segment 3 bases; nucleotides outside the gene matches: 4. The CDR3 reads CASSWTGGYEQYF. In DNA form, the CDR3 reads TGTGCCAGCAGTTGGACAGGCGGCTACGAGCAGTACTTC.

This clone has just a few counts. The chain uses TRBV4-3 and TRBJ2-3; the D gene is possibly TRBD2 (5 bases). Germline loops: CDR1 LGHNA, CDR2 YSLEER. The CDR3 is 13 amino acids. V was shortened by 0 bases and J by 6 bases, with 7 bases between the two germline ends. The CDR3 coding sequence is TGCGCCAGCAGCCAAGATTCGGGGGATACGCAGTATTTT. It is translated as CASSQDSGDTQYF.

The gene calls are TRBV4-1 and TRBJ2-1; TRBD2 matches at 9 bases. CDR1 is MGHRA, CDR2 YSYEKL, per germline. The V segment lost 2 bases and the J segment 2 bases; nucleotides outside the gene matches: 4. The CDR3 extends over 16 amino acids. The CDR3 loop reads CASSQTLAGTYNEQFF. The CDR3 nucleotides are TGCGCCAGCAGCCAAACCCTAGCGGGAACCTACAATGAGCAGTTCTTC.

This clone was detected ten times or more. This chain connects TRBV19 to TRBJ1-1; possibly TRBD1 for D (5 bases). The ends were cut back, 3 bases at V and 6 bases at J, with 17 bases in the middle. CDR1 and CDR2 (germline): LNHDA, SQIVND (reference sequence). The CDR3 sequence is 15 residues long. CDR3 sequence reads: CASSINLQAGAEAFF. In DNA form, the CDR3 reads TGTGCCAGTAGTATCAATTTGCAGGCGGGGGCTGAAGCTTTCTTT.

The table lists this clone with a few counts. The V call is TRBV5-4, the J call TRBJ1-3; the D gene is possibly TRBD1 (5 bases). V gave up 4 bases and J gave up 0 bases, with 11 bases separating them. Germline CDR1 is SGHNT and CDR2 is YYREEE (reference sequence). There are 15 residues in the CDR3. This CDR3 reads CASSLGAVSGNTIYF. The CDR3 DNA reads TGTGCCAGCAGCCTAGGGGCGGTCTCTGGAAACACCATATATTTT.

The chain is built from TRBV18 and TRBJ1-2; possibly TRBD1 for D (5 bases). The CDR3 is 16 residues long. V was shortened by 3 bases and J by 3 bases, with 17 bases between the two germline ends. Germline lookup yields CDR1 KGHSH and CDR2 LQKENI. The chain's CDR3 is CASSPTRADGDYGYTF. The CDR3 nucleotides are TGTGCCAGCTCACCCACCAGGGCGGATGGTGACTATGGCTACACCTTC. The variable domain in full, with the rest retrieved from reference TRBV18 and TRBJ1-2, is NAGVMQNPRHLVRRRGQEARLRCSPMKGHSHVYWYRQLPEEGLKFMVYLQKENIIDESGMPKERFSAEFPKEGPSILRIQQVVRGDSAAYFCASSPTRADGDYGYTFGSGTRLTVV.

With regard to this clone: This sample also contains other DNA sequences that code for the same CDR3. V gene TRBV19 combines with J gene TRBJ2-7; D not certain. The CDR3 extends over 12 amino acids. Germline CDR1 is LNHDA and CDR2 is SQIVND (reference sequence). The V and J ends lost 4 bases and 0 bases respectively, with 4 bases between them. CDR3 sequence: CASSTSSYEQYF. The DNA for the CDR3 is TGTGCCAGTAGTACCTCCTCCTACGAGCAGTACTTC.

This clone was observed a single time. The chain is built from TRBV5-4 and TRBJ1-2; 8 nucleotides align to TRBD1. Germline V CDR1 and CDR2: SGHNT, YYREEE (reference sequence). V shed 0 bases, J shed 2 bases, and the junction held 3 bases outside the gene matches. CDR3 length: 15 residues. Here the CDR3 reads CASSLGQGPNYGYTF. The CDR3 nucleotides are TGTGCCAGCAGCTTGGGACAGGGGCCAAACTATGGCTACACCTTC.

This chain joins TRBV3-1 (or the pseudogene TRBV3-2) and TRBJ1-4, with TRBD1 as a possible D gene (6 bases). From germline, CDR1 is LGHDT and CDR2 YNNKEL (reference sequence). V was shortened by 3 bases and J by 8 bases, with 13 bases between the two germline ends. The CDR3 is 14 residues long. CDR3 DNA: TGTGCCAGCAGCCACAGGGGTGGCTACGAAAAACTGTTTTTT. This encodes CASSHRGGYEKLFF.

The J gene is TRBJ2-1, the V gene TRBV29-1, with TRBD1 as a possible D gene (5 bases). V was cut by 4 bases and J by 5 bases, with 9 bases left in between. Looked up from germline, CDR1 is SQVTM and CDR2 is ANQGSEA. The CDR3 totals 12 residues. CDR3 nucleotides: TGCAGCGTTGCTGGGGCGCACAATGAGCAGTTCTTC. Its translation is CSVAGAHNEQFF.

The rearrangement uses TRBV24-1 and TRBJ1-5; TRBD1 matches at 8 bases. The CDR3 consists of 13 residues. Germline CDR1 KGHDR, CDR2 SFDVKD. J lost 3 bases, V lost 10 bases, and 4 bases had no gene match. CDR3 bases: TGTGCCACAGAACAGGGGGACAATCAGCCCCAGCATTTT. This codes for CATEQGDNQPQHF.

The rearrangement links TRBV10-3 to TRBJ2-5; 7 positions agree with TRBD1. With 2 bases clipped from V and 5 bases from J, the junction kept 14 bases outside the gene matches. CDR1 is ENHRY, CDR2 SYGVKD, per germline. The CDR3 runs 17 residues. CDR3 sequence: CAISERKNRGSGETQYF. DNA of the CDR3: TGTGCCATCAGTGAGCGGAAGAACAGGGGCTCAGGGGAGACCCAGTACTTC.

This sequence joins TRBV5-1 and TRBJ2-5; TRBD1 matches 10 bases. The CDR3 contains 15 residues. The junction had 4 bases not matched to a gene; V was cut back by 0 bases and J by 5 bases. Germline values: CDR1 SGHRS, CDR2 YFSETQ. This CDR3 is CASSLEDRGWETQYF. Here the CDR3 DNA reads TGCGCCAGCAGCTTGGAGGACAGGGGGTGGGAGACCCAGTACTTC.

This chain uses TRBV23-1 with TRBJ2-7; 9 nucleotides line up with TRBD1. TRBV23-1 is an ORF, and what it does is uncertain. CDR3 length: 16 amino acids. V dropped 2 bases and J dropped 3; count of bases not matched to a gene: 8. For the CDR3, the DNA is TGCGCCAGCAGTCAAACTCTCTACAGGGGGCACTACGAGCAGTACTTC. It encodes CASSQTLYRGHYEQYF.

The table lists this clone with a count of one. The rearrangement links TRBV6-2 or TRBV6-3 to TRBJ2-4, with 7 bases aligning to TRBD2. The CDR3 runs 17 residues. Germline CDR1 MNHEY, CDR2 SVGEGT. J gave up 9 bases and V 1 base, and 15 bases lay outside the gene matches. The CDR3 DNA sequence: TGTGCCAGCAGTTACTATCCGAGTGGACTAGGAGAGGGCATTCAGTACTTC. It yields the protein CASSYYPSGLGEGIQYF.

The chain is built from TRBV30 and TRBJ1-5; TRBD1 matches 7 bases. The junction had 7 bases not matched to a gene; V was cut back by 0 bases and J by 2 bases. The CDR3 sequence is 16 residues long. The germline gives CDR1 GTSNPN, CDR2 SVGIG (reference sequence). The CDR3 loop reads CAWSVQGMVGNQPQHF. The DNA for the CDR3 is TGTGCCTGGAGTGTACAGGGGATGGTTGGCAATCAGCCCCAGCATTTT.

The chain employs TRBV24-1 and TRBJ2-1; 7 bases are shared with TRBD1. There are 13 residues in the CDR3. The V gene's germline CDR1 is KGHDR and CDR2 SFDVKD. V was pared by 9 bases and J by 4 bases, with 5 bases of the junction left unmatched. The CDR3 nucleotides read TGTGCCACCGGACCCAGGGGGTACAATGAGCAGTTCTTC. Its translation is CATGPRGYNEQFF.

The chain has TRBV5-1 and TRBJ1-1, with TRBD1 as a possible D gene (6 bases). The CDR3 consists of 16 residues. The ends were cut back, 0 bases at V and 5 bases at J, with 17 bases in the middle. In germline, CDR1 is SGHRS, CDR2 YFSETQ. Here the CDR3 DNA reads TGCGCCAGCAGCTTGGAGGCACAGGGTTTGGGGACTGAAGCTTTCTTT. Its protein product is CASSLEAQGLGTEAFF.

This clone was counted once. The genes are TRBV15 and TRBJ2-3; 7 bases agree with TRBD1. The germline V gene encodes CDR1 LNHNV and CDR2 YYDKDF (reference sequence). This CDR3 has 14 amino acids. J was trimmed by 4 bases and V by 2 bases; bases with no gene match: 3. The CDR3 DNA is TGTGCCACCAGCAGATTGACAGGGCCAGATACGCAGTATTTT. It is translated as CATSRLTGPDTQYF.

The chain links TRBV15 to TRBJ2-4; D not resolved. The ends were cut back, 4 bases at V and 0 bases at J, with 13 bases in the middle. Per the germline V gene, CDR1 is LNHNV and CDR2 is YYDKDF (reference sequence). The CDR3 runs 16 residues. Here the CDR3 reads CATSTPGLLAKNIQYF. For the CDR3, the DNA is TGTGCCACCAGCACGCCTGGCCTTCTAGCCAAAAACATTCAGTACTTC.

The CDR3 bases are TGTGCCAGCACCCCCCTTAGGCTAGCGCAACACAATGAGCAGTTCTTC. Its protein is CASTPLRLAQHNEQFF. The J gene is TRBJ2-1, the V gene TRBV7-8; D is perhaps TRBD2 (6 bases). Germline V gene lookup returns CDR1 SGHVS and CDR2 FQNEAQ. The CDR3 length is 16 residues. Trimming cost V 7 bases and J 5 bases, with 21 bases left between them.

This chain connects TRBV4-1 to TRBJ1-5; D gene unclear. Germline V lookup: CDR1 MGHRA, CDR2 YSYEKL. Between the trimmed V and J ends, which lost 3 bases and 5 bases, there was a span of 14 bases. CDR3 length: 15 residues. This chain's CDR3 is CASSHQQTDDQPQHF. As DNA, the CDR3 is TGCGCCAGCAGCCACCAACAAACAGACGATCAGCCCCAGCATTTT.